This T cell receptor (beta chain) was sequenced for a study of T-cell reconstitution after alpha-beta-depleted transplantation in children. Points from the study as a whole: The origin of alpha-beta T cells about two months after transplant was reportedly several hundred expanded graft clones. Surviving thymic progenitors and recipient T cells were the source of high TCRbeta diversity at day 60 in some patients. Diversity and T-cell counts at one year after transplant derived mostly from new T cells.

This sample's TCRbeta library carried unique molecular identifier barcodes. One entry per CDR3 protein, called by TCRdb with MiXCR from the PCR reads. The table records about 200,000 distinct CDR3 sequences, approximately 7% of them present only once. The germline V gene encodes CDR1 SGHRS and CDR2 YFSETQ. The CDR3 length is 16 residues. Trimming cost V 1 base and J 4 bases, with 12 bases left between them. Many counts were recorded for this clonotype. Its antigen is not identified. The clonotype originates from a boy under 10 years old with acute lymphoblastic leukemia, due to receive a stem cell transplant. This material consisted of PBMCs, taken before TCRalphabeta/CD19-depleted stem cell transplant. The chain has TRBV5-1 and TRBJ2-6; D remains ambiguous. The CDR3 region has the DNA TGCGCCAGCAGCTTGCAGGCATCTCTGGGGGCCAACGTCCTGACTTTC. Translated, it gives CASSLQASLGANVLTF.